The 26 T cell receptor beta chains below were found in one sample sequenced in a study of blood T cell repertoires in COVID-19. The assay was immunoSEQ multiplex PCR, and TCRdb's table has in-frame clones only and misses some. This table has about 250,000 clones, roughly three quarters appearing once. The sample consisted of peripheral blood. These receptors came from a middle-aged woman with active or convalescent COVID-19.

This clone has just a few counts. The chain joins TRBV7-2 to TRBJ2-7, with D uncertain. The germline V gene has CDR1 SGHTA and CDR2 FQGNSA. CDR3 length: 11 amino acids. The V end was cut by 4 bases, the J end by 2 bases, with 3 bases between. The CDR3 spells CASSSTYEQYF. The CDR3 DNA reads as TGTGCCAGCAGCTCCACCTACGAGCAGTACTTC.

This clone was seen a few times. The chain uses TRBV7-7 and TRBJ2-5, with 9 positions matching TRBD1. V shed 5 bases, J shed 4 bases, and the junction held 5 bases outside the gene matches. Germline CDR1 reads SSHAT; CDR2 reads FNYEAQ (reference sequence). CDR3 length equals 14 residues. The CDR3 reads CASSPLTGGETQYF. The CDR3 region has the DNA TGTGCCAGCAGCCCTTTGACAGGGGGAGAGACCCAGTACTTC.

The gene calls are TRBV28 and TRBJ2-7; possibly TRBD1 for D (6 bases). The CDR3 loop spans 14 amino acids. Germline V gene data show CDR1 as MDHEN and CDR2 as SYDVKM. With 5 bases removed from V and 7 bases from J, the gap between germline ends came to 18 bases. CDR3 DNA sequence: TGTGCCAGCAGTAAACCGAGTACAGGGCGAGAGCAGTACGTC. As protein: CASSKPSTGREQYV.

CDR3 bases: TGTGCCATCAGTGAGAGGGGACAGGGTAATCAGCCCCAGCATTTT. Residues: CAISERGQGNQPQHF. J is TRBJ1-5 and V is TRBV10-3; TRBD1 matches 9 bases. The CDR3 contains 15 residues. J gave up 4 bases and V 2 bases, and 3 bases lay outside the gene matches. Germline-derived CDR1 and CDR2 are ENHRY and SYGVKD.

The chain has TRBV6-5 and TRBJ2-7; 12 bases map to TRBD2. CDR3 length equals 15 residues. With V trimmed by 6 bases and J by 0 bases, 3 bases remained unmatched. Germline lookup yields CDR1 MNHEY and CDR2 SVGAGI. CDR3 in amino acids: CASRPTSGGSYEQYV. The CDR3 region has the DNA TGTGCCAGCAGACCGACTAGCGGGGGCTCCTACGAGCAGTACGTC.

This clone showed up just once. V usage is TRBV30 and J usage is TRBJ2-1; D ambiguous. Per germline, CDR1 GTSNPN and CDR2 SVGIG (reference sequence). Trimming shortened V by 5 bases and J by 4 bases, and 15 bases separated the two germline ends. The CDR3 has 14 amino acids. CDR3 protein: CAWQPGLPYNEQFF. The CDR3 DNA is TGTGCCTGGCAACCGGGTTTGCCTTACAATGAGCAGTTCTTC.

The gene calls are TRBV2 and TRBJ2-2, with a weak D call TRBD1 (6 bases). The CDR3 contains 15 residues. V was cut by 8 bases and J by 0 bases, with 13 bases left in between. CDR1 and CDR2 from the germline V gene are SNHLY and FYNNEI. The CDR3 DNA is TGTGCCAGCGGAGACAGGACCACGAACACCGGGGAGCTGTTTTTT. It codes for CASGDRTTNTGELFF.

The chain employs TRBV27 and TRBJ2-2; TRBD1 agrees at 9 bases. With 6 bases clipped from V and 5 bases from J, the junction kept 7 bases outside the gene matches. The CDR3 runs 15 residues. Germline V gene sequence: CDR1 MNHEY, CDR2 SMNVEV (reference sequence). In DNA, the CDR3 is TGTGCCAGCAGACCGGACAGGGGTCTGACCGGGGAGCTGTTTTTT. Translated: CASRPDRGLTGELFF.

The V and J genes are TRBV28 and TRBJ1-5; D not certain. CDR3 length: 14 residues. Germline V gene lookup returns CDR1 MDHEN and CDR2 SYDVKM. Trimming took 6 bases from V and 2 from J, leaving 11 bases between them. The DNA of the CDR3 is TGTGCCAGCAGGGAATTTGGAGGCAATCAGCCCCAGCATTTT. It specifies CASREFGGNQPQHF.

This clone showed up just once. J is TRBJ1-2 and V is TRBV27; D unclear. The germline V and J ends were trimmed by 4 bases and 1 base, with 7 bases remaining between them. Germline lookup yields CDR1 MNHEY and CDR2 SMNVEV (reference sequence). This CDR3 has 13 amino acids. The CDR3 nucleotides are TGTGCCAGCAGTTCCCCCGGTAACTATGGCTACACCTTC. This translates into CASSSPGNYGYTF.

V is TRBV27 and J is TRBJ1-5; TRBD1 agrees at 7 bases. The germline V gene has CDR1 MNHEY and CDR2 SMNVEV (reference sequence). With V trimmed by 2 bases and J by 2 bases, 3 bases remained unmatched. CDR3 length: 15 amino acids. The CDR3 sequence: CASSLNGQGNQPQHF. CDR3 nucleotides: TGTGCCAGCAGTTTAAACGGACAGGGCAATCAGCCCCAGCATTTT.

This chain uses TRBV5-1 with TRBJ2-1; the D gene is possibly TRBD2 (5 bases). The ends were cut back, 0 bases at V and 10 bases at J, with 14 bases in the middle. Germline V gene sequence: CDR1 SGHRS, CDR2 YFSETQ. The CDR3 sequence is 14 residues long. CDR3 sequence: CASSLALGVGEQFF. CDR3 sequence (DNA): TGCGCCAGCAGCTTGGCACTAGGAGTAGGGGAGCAGTTCTTC.

The V call is TRBV6-4, the J call TRBJ2-2; 8 bases are shared with TRBD1. The CDR3 has 15 amino acids. Germline V gives CDR1 MRHNA, CDR2 SNTAGT. The J segment lost 0 bases and the V segment lost 5 bases, leaving 2 bases of the junction unmatched. The DNA for the CDR3 is TGTGCCAGCAGTCCGGGACAGGCGAACACCGGGGAGCTGTTTTTT. It specifies CASSPGQANTGELFF.

The chain employs TRBV2 and TRBJ1-2; the D gene is possibly TRBD1 (5 bases). The length of the CDR3 is 14 residues. V lost 2 bases to trimming and J lost 2 bases, with 9 bases between them. Germline assignment: CDR1 SNHLY and CDR2 FYNNEI. DNA for the CDR3: TGTGCCAGCAGTGAAAGGACACGGAACTATGGCTACACCTTC. Amino acids: CASSERTRNYGYTF. The entire variable domain, with the rest obtained from reference TRBV2 and TRBJ1-2, is as follows: EPEVTQTPSHQVTQMGQEVILRCVPISNHLYFYWYRQILGQKVEFLVSFYNNEISEKSEIFDDQFSVERPDGSNFTLKIRSTKLEDSAMYFCASSERTRNYGYTFGSGTRLTVV.

V gene TRBV7-9 combines with J gene TRBJ2-3; perhaps TRBD2 as D (6 bases). Trimming removed 0 bases at V and 4 bases at J, with 8 bases between. Per germline, CDR1 SEHNR and CDR2 FQNEAQ (reference sequence). This CDR3 spans 14 amino acids. The CDR3 here is CASSLAGGADTQYF. The CDR3 DNA is TGTGCCAGCAGCTTAGCGGGGGGTGCAGATACGCAGTATTTT.

V usage is TRBV19 and J usage is TRBJ1-2, with TRBD1 matching 8 bases. There are 16 residues in the CDR3. Looked up from germline, CDR1 is LNHDA and CDR2 is SQIVND (reference sequence). V gave up 1 base and J gave up 7 bases; unmatched junction bases: 11. CDR3 amino acids: CASSIGANRGSFGYTF. CDR3 sequence (DNA): TGTGCCAGTAGTATAGGAGCCAACAGGGGGAGTTTTGGCTACACCTTC.

V is TRBV3-1 (or the pseudogene TRBV3-2) and J is TRBJ2-1; 9 bases line up with TRBD2. Losses at the gene ends were 1 base for V and 15 bases for J; bases not matched to a gene: 7. Germline V gene data show CDR1 as LGHDT and CDR2 as YNNKEL (reference sequence). The CDR3 covers 13 residues. Written as DNA, the CDR3 is TGTGCCAGCAGCCAAGTGTCTAGCGGGGAATCGTTCTTC. This gives the protein CASSQVSSGESFF.

The genes are TRBV28 and TRBJ2-1; 8 bases are shared with TRBD1. Germline lookup yields CDR1 MDHEN and CDR2 SYDVKM. The CDR3 consists of 15 residues. Germline trimming cut 8 bases from V and 4 bases from J; bases unmatched to any gene: 10. The CDR3 DNA is TGTGCCAGCTTGCCGACAGGGGCTCGGTACAATGAGCAGTTCTTC. Encoded protein: CASLPTGARYNEQFF.

V and J are TRBV29-1 and TRBJ2-2, with 10 bases that match TRBD2. The J segment lost 8 bases and the V segment lost 0 bases, leaving 3 bases of the junction unmatched. Germline CDR1 SQVTM, CDR2 ANQGSEA. The CDR3 contains 14 residues. CDR3 residues: CSVEELAGVGELFF. The CDR3 nucleotides read TGCAGCGTTGAAGAGCTAGCGGGGGTAGGGGAGCTGTTTTTT.

This clone was found a few times. The genes are TRBV28 and TRBJ2-2; tentatively, D is TRBD2 (5 bases). Germline CDR1 MDHEN, CDR2 SYDVKM. The V end lost 5 bases, the J end lost 4 bases, and 8 bases lay between the germline ends. This CDR3 is built from 13 residues. This CDR3 is CASSNRGTGELFF. The CDR3 DNA sequence: TGTGCCAGCAGTAACCGGGGCACCGGGGAGCTGTTTTTT.

The genes are TRBV15 and TRBJ2-1; TRBD2 aligns across 12 bases. Per germline, CDR1 LNHNV and CDR2 YYDKDF (reference sequence). J was trimmed by 7 bases and V by 2 bases; bases with no gene match: 12. The CDR3 is 18 amino acids. CDR3 DNA sequence: TGTGCCACCAGCAGAAGCCCCGGGACTAGCGGGTCCCTGAATGAGCAGTTCTTC. It codes for CATSRSPGTSGSLNEQFF.

The chain combines TRBV7-6 with TRBJ2-7; D unresolved. The CDR3 consists of 11 residues. V was trimmed by 1 base and J by 6 bases, leaving 4 bases between them. In germline, CDR1 is SGHVS, CDR2 FNYEAQ. The DNA of the CDR3 is TGTGCCAGCAGCTTAGGTCGCGAGCAGTACTTC. This gives the protein CASSLGREQYF.

The chain joins TRBV19 to TRBJ2-1; TRBD1 matches 10 bases. J was trimmed by 3 bases and V by 7 bases; bases with no gene match: 9. The length of the CDR3 is 16 residues. The germline gives CDR1 LNHDA, CDR2 SQIVND (reference sequence). The CDR3 is CASTLPTGGIYNEQFF. The CDR3 region has the DNA TGTGCCAGTACCCTCCCGACAGGGGGCATCTACAATGAGCAGTTCTTC.

This clone has just one count. V is TRBV28 and J is TRBJ2-1; D possibly corresponds to TRBD2 (5 bases). CDR1 and CDR2 from the germline V gene are MDHEN and SYDVKM. Trimming left V 3 bases short and J 6 bases short, with 9 bases between. The CDR3 has 13 residues. CDR3 sequence: CASSFGLRNEQFF. The CDR3 nucleotides read TGTGCCAGCAGTTTTGGACTCCGCAATGAGCAGTTCTTC.

The gene calls are TRBV7-3 and TRBJ1-1; D uncertain. Germline V CDR1 and CDR2: SGHTA, FQGTGA. V was cut by 0 bases and J by 8 bases, with 10 bases left in between. The CDR3 is 13 residues long. CDR3 nucleotide sequence: TGTGCCAGCAGCTTAACATTCGTGGGCGAAGCTTTCTTT. It translates to CASSLTFVGEAFF. Together with reference TRBV7-3 and TRBJ1-1, the CDR3 gives the full variable domain: GAGVSQTPSNKVTEKGKYVELRCDPISGHTALYWYRQSLGQGPEFLIYFQGTGAADDSGLPNDRFFAVRPEGSVSTLKIQRTERGDSAVYLCASSLTFVGEAFFGQGTRLTVV.

This clone was observed a single time. The CDR3 loop is CASRDGHGGTEAFF. The CDR3 nucleotides read TGTGCCAGCAGAGACGGACACGGGGGCACTGAAGCTTTCTTT. The rearrangement uses TRBV6-5 and TRBJ1-1; perhaps TRBD1 as D (5 bases). In germline, CDR1 is MNHEY, CDR2 SVGAGI. There are 14 residues in the CDR3. V was trimmed by 6 bases and J by 4 bases, leaving 15 bases between them.